The clone carrying this T cell receptor beta chain was recorded a few times. The target antigen is unknown. TCR alpha and TCR beta cDNA libraries carrying sample barcodes and UMIs came from 5'RACE with constant-segment primers. TCRdb reprocessed the 5' RACE reads via MiXCR and lists one record per CDR3 protein. The sample lists fewer than 450,000 distinct CDR3 sequences; 20% to 30% were seen once. These data originate in a study of T-cell memory formation after mild COVID-19. General study points: Contracting CD4+ clones lay largely in CM and EM, with CD8+ ones residing in EMRA.

The receptor was derived from an adult woman who had mild COVID-19 (a few samples of this study predate the infection). Cell type and time point are not known. The sequencing sample was made of PBMCs or a T cell subset sorted from them (not recorded which).

This CDR3 is CSARGLVFYNEQFF. DNA for the CDR3: TGCAGTGCTAGGGGGCTAGTTTTCTACAATGAGCAGTTCTTC. This chain links TRBV20-1 with TRBJ2-1; D is possibly TRBD1 (5 bases). V was pared by 3 bases and J by 3 bases, with 12 bases between. Germline CDR1 and CDR2: DFQATT and SNEGSKA (reference sequence). CDR3 length equals 14 residues.